This T cell receptor beta chain was retrieved from a study of identical twins. TCRdb reanalysed the 5' RACE reads using MiXCR and keeps one entry per CDR3 protein. The data show under 250,000 distinct CDR3 sequences, 6% to 8.5% seen once. V was trimmed by 1 base and J by 2 bases, leaving 15 bases between them. The CDR3 loop spans 15 amino acids. The germline V gene encodes CDR1 DFQATT and CDR2 SNEGSKA (reference sequence). This clonotype has more than one count but fewer than ten. What it binds is not known. The study, taken as a whole, reports: For cord blood, abundant beta clonotypes had fewer insertions, unlike memory repertoires, which showed none. The models gave estimates that fell short of the out-of-frame TCR alpha sharing seen in monozygotic twins.

These records were also assigned to another study, of yellow fever vaccine responses in identical twins. Per that study: Reportedly, the T cell response mounted by twins to vaccine seemed partly convergent, partly personalized.

This sequence originates from a woman under 30 in good health. The rearrangement joins TRBV20-1 to TRBJ2-7, with D uncertain. Sequenced sample: CD8+ T cells sorted from blood. CDR3 bases: TGCAGTGCTAGAGGGCCAAGAGTGCCAGCCTACGAGCAGTACTTC. It codes for CSARGPRVPAYEQYF.